Following are 22 T cell receptor beta chains from one sample sequenced in a study of CD8 T cells in ankylosing spondylitis. TCRdb re-called the 5' RACE reads through MiXCR, storing one row per CDR3 protein. The table includes about 250,000 distinct CDR3 sequences, 32% detected once. The sample consisted of blood, either unsorted or a sorted T cell fraction (not recorded which). These receptors were obtained from a male donor with ankylosing spondylitis or in good health (not recorded which).

The chain uses TRBV5-1 and TRBJ2-1; 7 bases match TRBD1. The CDR3 spans 13 residues. Trimming at V came to 4 bases and at J to 11 bases, leaving 9 bases not matched to a gene. Germline CDR1 is SGHRS and CDR2 is YFSETQ. The DNA for the CDR3 is TGCGCCAGCAGCCTGAGTCCGGGACAGCAGCAGTTCTTC. Translation: CASSLSPGQQQFF.

This chain uses TRBV12-3 or TRBV12-4 with TRBJ1-1, with D possibly TRBD1 on 5 matching bases. V was clipped by 6 bases and J by 9 bases, with 20 bases between them. The CDR3 totals 14 residues. The CDR3 DNA follows: TGTGCCAGCAGGCTCCTAAAGGACACGGTCAAAGCTTTCTTT. The encoded protein is CASRLLKDTVKAFF.

The table lists this clonotype with a few counts. J is TRBJ1-3 and V is TRBV12-3 or TRBV12-4; no definite D call. There are 14 residues in the CDR3. Deletions cut 3 bases from V and 3 bases from J, with 9 bases between. This chain's CDR3 is CASSFKDYGNTIYF. In DNA form, the CDR3 reads TGTGCCAGCAGTTTTAAGGATTATGGAAACACCATATATTTT.

This clonotype was seen a handful of times. This rearrangement joins TRBV5-1 to TRBJ1-5, with TRBD1 identical over 8 bases. V lost 4 bases, J lost 5 bases, and 5 bases stayed unmatched. This CDR3 is 14 amino acids long. Germline V gene lookup returns CDR1 SGHRS and CDR2 YFSETQ. The CDR3 DNA is TGCGCCAGCAGCATACAGGGGGGCGATCAGCCCCAGCATTTT. Translated: CASSIQGGDQPQHF.

The chain is built from TRBV7-2 and TRBJ2-7, with D perhaps TRBD1 (5 bases). The CDR3 has 15 amino acids. CDR1 and CDR2 (germline): SGHTA, FQGNSA. V gave up 1 base and J gave up 0 bases, with 10 bases separating them. As DNA, the CDR3 is TGTGCCAGCAGCTTAGAGGTGGGGCCCTCCTACGAGCAGTACTTC. This translates into CASSLEVGPSYEQYF.

V usage is TRBV25-1 and J usage is TRBJ2-3, with 9 positions matching TRBD1. This CDR3 contains 17 residues. V shed 3 bases and J 6 bases; nucleotides not matched to a gene: 13. CDR1 is MGHDK and CDR2 is SYGVNS in the germline V gene. CDR3 coding DNA: TGTGCCAGCAGTGAGCTACTACAGGGGGCCAGGATGGATACGCAGTATTTT. It encodes CASSELLQGARMDTQYF.

The rearrangement uses TRBV5-5 and TRBJ1-5, with a possible D match to TRBD1 (5 bases). Between the trimmed V and J ends, which lost 1 base and 3 bases, there was a span of 8 bases. Germline values: CDR1 SGHKS, CDR2 YYEKEE (reference sequence). The CDR3 is 14 residues long. CDR3 amino acids: CASSLWDVNQPQHF. For the CDR3, the DNA is TGTGCCAGCAGCTTGTGGGACGTCAATCAGCCCCAGCATTTT.

The chain uses TRBV27 and TRBJ1-1; 9 bases agree with TRBD1. After removal of 3 bases from V and 7 bases from J, the junction contained 6 bases not matched to a gene. The CDR3 extends over 14 amino acids. Germline-derived CDR1 and CDR2 are MNHEY and SMNVEV (reference sequence). The DNA of the CDR3 is TGTGCCAGCAGTTTGGGTCCGGGACAGGGTGAAGCTTTCTTT. It is translated as CASSLGPGQGEAFF.

As concerns this clonotype: The germline gene is not matched at one end of the junction; a read error may be the cause. The chain recombines TRBV28 with TRBJ2-1; 9 positions agree with TRBD1. The CDR3 has 15 amino acids. Germline lookup yields CDR1 MDHEN and CDR2 SYDVKM. The chain's CDR3 is CASSPGQGRYTEQFF. Written as DNA, the CDR3 is TGTGCCAGCAGTCCGGGACAGGGTAGATACACTGAGCAGTTCTTC.

This clonotype was recorded at least ten times. V and J are TRBV7-8 and TRBJ2-1; 9 bases line up with TRBD2. V dropped 2 bases and J dropped 9; count of bases not matched to a gene: 11. This CDR3 has 16 amino acids. CDR1 is SGHVS and CDR2 is FQNEAQ in the germline V gene. The CDR3 loop is CASSLYASGVAIEQFF. DNA of the CDR3: TGTGCCAGCAGCTTATATGCTAGCGGGGTGGCTATTGAGCAGTTCTTC.

This clonotype was seen a handful of times. This chain uses TRBV7-8 with TRBJ2-7, with TRBD1 identical over 8 bases. Germline CDR1 is SGHVS and CDR2 is FQNEAQ. V gave up 2 bases and J gave up 1 base; unmatched junction bases: 10. The CDR3 sequence is 17 residues long. The CDR3, as DNA: TGTGCCAGCAGCTTAAGTATACGGGACAGGACGTCCTACGAGCAGTACTTC. Amino acid sequence: CASSLSIRDRTSYEQYF.

J is TRBJ2-7 and V is TRBV7-6, with 7 bases identical to TRBD1. Germline V gene lookup returns CDR1 SGHVS and CDR2 FNYEAQ. This CDR3 is built from 13 residues. Losses at the gene ends were 5 bases for V and 5 bases for J; bases not matched to a gene: 6. This chain's CDR3 is CASSDRDSNEQYF. The CDR3 DNA reads TGTGCCAGCAGCGACAGGGATAGCAACGAGCAGTACTTC. Together with reference TRBV7-6 and TRBJ2-7, the CDR3 gives the full variable domain: GAGVSQSPRYKVTKRGQDVALRCDPISGHVSLYWYRQALGQGPEFLTYFNYEAQQDKSGLPNDRFSAERPEGSISTLTIQRTEQRDSAMYRCASSDRDSNEQYFGPGTRLTVT.

In this sample, this clonotype turned up a few times. The CDR3 DNA reads as TGTGCCAGCTCTTTTCGGACTAGCGGGGTTGATGAGCAGTTCTTC. This gives the protein CASSFRTSGVDEQFF. This rearrangement joins TRBV18 to TRBJ2-1; 12 nucleotides align to TRBD2. CDR1 and CDR2 from the germline V gene are KGHSH and LQKENI. V shed 6 bases, J shed 8 bases, and the junction held 8 bases outside the gene matches. The CDR3 length is 15 residues.

Only a few counts were recorded for this clonotype. The CDR3 loop is CASSLGGIGQPQHF. CDR3 bases: TGTGCCAGCAGCTTGGGGGGGATCGGTCAGCCCCAGCATTTT. The gene calls are TRBV5-6 and TRBJ1-5; possibly TRBD1 for D (5 bases). V was cut by 0 bases and J by 6 bases, with 10 bases left in between. The CDR3 covers 14 residues. The germline CDR1 and CDR2 sequences are SGHDT and YYEEEE.

The chain recombines TRBV7-3 with TRBJ2-3; D possibly corresponds to TRBD2 (6 bases). Trimming took off 1 base at V and 2 bases at J, with 10 bases between the two ends. The CDR3 totals 15 residues. Germline loops: CDR1 SGHTA, CDR2 FQGTGA. The DNA for the CDR3 is TGTGCCAGCAGCTTAATCGGGAGTTCCACAGATACGCAGTATTTT. Protein: CASSLIGSSTDTQYF.

This chain joins TRBV6-5 and TRBJ2-3; 7 bases are shared with TRBD2. The CDR3 length is 16 residues. Germline CDR1 reads MNHEY; CDR2 reads SVGAGI. V lost 0 bases and J lost 2; bases outside the gene matches: 5. CDR3 nucleotide sequence: TGTGCCAGCAGTTACTCGGGGGGGAGATACACAGATACGCAGTATTTT. As protein: CASSYSGGRYTDTQYF.

The J gene is TRBJ1-1, the V gene TRBV6-1; unclear D gene. V was shortened by 10 bases and J by 6 bases, with 21 bases between the two germline ends. The CDR3 contains 14 residues. Germline CDR1 is MNHNS and CDR2 is SASEGT. The CDR3 DNA reads as TGTGCCACGAATGCAGCGACAAGTAGATCTGAAGCTTTCTTT. Its translation is CATNAATSRSEAFF.

This clonotype was observed a handful of times. This rearrangement joins TRBV20-1 to TRBJ2-1, with 11 bases matching TRBD2. From germline, CDR1 is DFQATT and CDR2 SNEGSKA (reference sequence). The CDR3 contains 15 residues. After removal of 6 bases from V and 6 bases from J, the junction contained 10 bases not matched to a gene. The CDR3 sequence: CSARASGGPSNEQFF. In nucleotides, the CDR3 is TGCAGTGCCCGGGCTAGCGGGGGGCCCTCCAATGAGCAGTTCTTC.

The chain is built from TRBV6-4 and TRBJ2-5, with TRBD1 matching 8 bases. CDR1 is MRHNA, CDR2 SNTAGT, per germline. The CDR3 has 12 residues. V was clipped by 6 bases and J by 5 bases; unmatched bases: 2. The CDR3 protein is CASSDRGETQYF. The CDR3 DNA reads as TGTGCCAGCAGCGACAGGGGTGAGACCCAGTACTTC.

This clonotype was counted between two and nine times. The chain joins TRBV12-3 or TRBV12-4 to TRBJ2-5; 10 bases fit TRBD1. V was clipped by 5 bases and J by 2 bases; unmatched bases: 8. CDR3 length equals 16 residues. The CDR3 reads CASSVRDRGRQETQYF. The CDR3 DNA sequence: TGTGCCAGCAGTGTCCGGGACAGGGGCCGTCAAGAGACCCAGTACTTC.

There are many counts of this clonotype. The rearrangement links TRBV20-1 to TRBJ2-7; D is perhaps TRBD1 or TRBD2 (5 bases each). The V and J ends lost 5 bases and 4 bases respectively, with 21 bases between them. Germline values: CDR1 DFQATT, CDR2 SNEGSKA (reference sequence). The CDR3 extends over 15 amino acids. DNA for the CDR3: TGCAGTGCTCCCACCCCGGGGCGCCCGAATTACGAGCAGTACTTC. Translated: CSAPTPGRPNYEQYF.

This chain connects TRBV20-1 to TRBJ1-2; the match to TRBD1 covers 7 bases. The CDR3 has 14 amino acids. Germline V lookup: CDR1 DFQATT, CDR2 SNEGSKA (reference sequence). The junction had 6 bases not matched to a gene; V was cut back by 5 bases and J by 0 bases. Here the CDR3 DNA reads TGCAGTGCTGGCAACAGGGGACCTAACTATGGCTACACCTTC. Its protein is CSAGNRGPNYGYTF.